This T cell receptor (beta chain) was sequenced in a study of blood T cell repertoires in COVID-19. Unmatched junction bases numbered 9, after V lost 4 bases and J lost 8 bases. The germline V gene has CDR1 ENHRY and CDR2 SYGVKD. The CDR3 loop spans 15 amino acids. The table came from immunoSEQ multiplex PCR; TCRdb's copy has only in-frame clones and leaves some out. The top ten clones hold 3.6% of a sample with roughly 180,000 clones, around four fifths of them seen once. The gene calls are TRBV10-3 and TRBJ2-1, with TRBD2 matching over 9 bases. Sequenced input: PBMCs or T cells enriched from blood (not recorded which). The sequence was collected from a woman in her fifties or sixties in a cohort exposed to, infected with or recovered from COVID-19 (not recorded which). The CDR3: CAISAAGGPSDEQFF. CDR3 nucleotides: TGTGCCATCAGTGCGGCGGGAGGGCCGTCGGATGAGCAGTTCTTC.